A selection of T cell receptor beta chains follows, all from one sample in a study of OX40 agonist ivuxolimab in advanced cancers. Method: immunoSEQ multiplex PCR; TCRdb's copy keeps in-frame clones and lacks some. The table shows nearly 110,000 clones, with about nine tenths occurring only once. The input for sequencing was CD4+ or CD8+ T cells sorted from blood, taken in a trial of the OX40 agonist ivuxolimab. These receptors were collected from an adult with an advanced solid tumor such as melanoma, head and neck, liver or kidney cancer. Both conserved end residues are part of each CDR3. The D gene is left open where the match is weak. Some rows mark clone size as missing; the rest say once, few, many or name a class of expanded clone.

J,V,D,size,length,CDR3,DNA
TRBJ1-3,TRBV19,NA,NA,15,CASLEGHFSGNTIYF,TGTGCCAGCCTCGAGGGACACTTCTCTGGAAACACCATATATTTT
TRBJ2-3,TRBV25-1,NA,NA,14,CASSDSLLPDTQYF,TGTGCCAGCAGTGATTCTTTACTGCCAGATACGCAGTATTTT
TRBJ2-1,TRBV2,NA,NA,15,CASSPQGGAWNEQFF,TGTGCCAGCAGTCCCCAGGGGGGGGCGTGGAATGAGCAGTTCTTC
TRBJ2-1,TRBV6-5,NA,NA,15,CASSYSGTPYNEQFF,TGTGCCAGCAGTTACTCCGGGACACCTTACAATGAGCAGTTCTTC
TRBJ1-1,TRBV6-1,NA,NA,8,CATREAFF,TGTGCCACCCGGGAAGCTTTCTTT
TRBJ1-2,TRBV6-4,NA,NA,13,CASSETAGGGNTF,TGTGCCAGCAGTGAGACGGCGGGGGGAGGAAACACCTTC
TRBJ2-4,TRBV6-5,NA,NA,15,CASSRSGAAKNIQYF,TGTGCCAGCAGTCGATCAGGTGCAGCCAAAAACATTCAGTACTTC
TRBJ2-1,TRBV5-6,TRBD1,NA,14,CASSLANRGNEQFF,TGTGCCAGCAGCTTGGCCAACAGGGGCAATGAGCAGTTCTTC
TRBJ1-2,TRBV19,NA,NA,16,CASGTTGTPSNYGYTF,TGTGCCAGTGGTACTACCGGGACACCTTCTAACTATGGCTACACCTTC
TRBJ1-2,TRBV30,NA,NA,15,CAYLILARVNYGYTF,TGTGCGTACCTGATATTGGCCAGGGTAAACTATGGCTACACCTTC
TRBJ1-2,TRBV6-6,TRBD1,few,15,CASSTTGGRNYGYTF,TGTGCCAGCAGTACCACAGGGGGCCGTAACTATGGCTACACCTTC
TRBJ1-5,TRBV2,NA,NA,15,CASSEEQVPNQPQHF,TGTGCCAGCAGTGAAGAACAGGTTCCCAATCAGCCCCAGCATTTT
TRBJ2-3,TRBV30,NA,once,12,CAWSAVTDTQYF,TGTGCCTGGAGTGCGGTCACAGATACGCAGTATTTT
TRBJ1-2,TRBV19,TRBD1,NA,15,CASTQTGGFDYGYTF,TGTGCCAGCACCCAAACAGGGGGCTTTGACTATGGCTACACCTTC
TRBJ2-3,TRBV5-6,NA,once,14,CASSPGGIGDTQYF,TGTGCCAGCAGCCCCGGGGGAATAGGAGATACGCAGTATTTT
TRBJ2-7,TRBV4-1,TRBD1,NA,15,CASSPRDRGIHEQYF,TGCGCCAGCAGCCCACGGGACAGGGGTATCCACGAGCAGTACTTC
TRBJ1-2,TRBV28,TRBD1,NA,14,CASRTGHGGWDYTF,TGTGCCAGCAGGACAGGGCACGGGGGGTGGGACTACACCTTC
TRBJ2-4,TRBV18,NA,NA,18,CASSSTRTPNIAKNIQYF,TGTGCCAGCTCGTCGACTAGAACGCCTAACATAGCCAAAAACATTCAGTACTTC
TRBJ2-5,TRBV30,NA,NA,16,CAWDRSRGIPQETQYF,TGTGCCTGGGATCGGTCTAGGGGTATACCTCAAGAGACCCAGTACTTC
TRBJ2-7,TRBV6-1,TRBD1,NA,13,CASSPRGLEEQYF,TGTGCCAGCAGCCCTAGGGGGCTGGAGGAGCAGTACTTC
TRBJ2-7,TRBV5-5,TRBD1,NA,14,CASSLRDSTYEQYF,TGTGCCAGCAGCCTCCGGGACAGCACCTACGAGCAGTACTTC
TRBJ2-3,TRBV7-2,NA,once,15,CASSLVSRDTDTQYF,TGTGCCAGCAGCTTAGTATCTCGGGACACAGATACGCAGTATTTT
TRBJ1-6,TRBV30,NA,NA,14,CAWSRSSYNSPLHF,TGTGCCTGGAGCCGTAGCTCCTATAATTCACCCCTCCACTTT
TRBJ2-1,TRBV4-3,NA,NA,15,CASSQGGGAYNEQFF,TGCGCCAGCAGCCAAGGAGGGGGGGCTTACAATGAGCAGTTCTTC
TRBJ2-7,TRBV4-2,TRBD2,few,16,CASSQDPGGTFYEQYF,TGTGCCAGCAGCCAAGATCCCGGGGGGACCTTCTACGAGCAGTACTTC
TRBJ2-3,TRBV9,NA,NA,14,CASSAGLLADTQYF,TGTGCCAGCAGCGCCGGACTCCTGGCAGATACGCAGTATTTT
TRBJ1-2,TRBV2,NA,NA,14,CASRAFGDRFKYTF,TGTGCCAGCAGAGCCTTCGGAGACCGCTTTAAGTACACCTTC
TRBJ2-5,TRBV28,TRBD1,NA,15,CASSHRRTGQETQYF,TGTGCCAGCAGCCACCGGAGGACAGGGCAAGAGACCCAGTACTTC
TRBJ2-7,TRBV5-4,TRBD1,NA,14,CASSPDRVSTGQYF,TGTGCCAGCAGCCCGGACAGGGTCTCTACGGGGCAGTACTTC
TRBJ2-5,TRBV2,TRBD1,NA,14,CASTNRGLGETQYF,TGTGCCAGCACCAACAGGGGGTTGGGAGAGACCCAGTACTTC
TRBJ2-1,TRBV28,TRBD1,NA,15,CASSLSGTGYNEQFF,TGTGCCAGCAGTCTGTCCGGGACAGGGTACAATGAGCAGTTCTTC
TRBJ2-1,TRBV4-3,NA,NA,13,CASSHLGGNEQFF,TGCGCCAGCAGCCATCTCGGGGGCAATGAGCAGTTCTTC
TRBJ2-3,TRBV28,TRBD1,NA,16,CASSLSAGQGWGTQYF,TGTGCCAGCAGCCTATCGGCGGGACAGGGATGGGGTACGCAGTATTTT
TRBJ1-2,TRBV7-2,NA,once,14,CASSSDRTSYGYTF,TGTGCCAGCAGCTCCGACAGGACCTCCTATGGCTACACCTTC
TRBJ1-3,TRBV6-5,TRBD1,NA,16,CASSYTGTGSGNTIYF,TGTGCCAGCAGTTATACCGGGACAGGGTCTGGAAACACCATATATTTT
TRBJ1-6,TRBV6-1,NA,NA,13,CASTREGNSPLHF,TGTGCCAGCACGAGGGAGGGCAATTCACCCCTCCACTTT
TRBJ1-2,TRBV29-1,NA,NA,14,CSALSGAHNYGYTF,TGCAGCGCCCTAAGCGGGGCCCATAACTATGGCTACACCTTC
TRBJ1-2,TRBV28,NA,NA,13,CASSPSTGPGYTF,TGTGCCAGCAGCCCCTCGACAGGACCCGGCTACACCTTC
TRBJ1-1,TRBV5-4,NA,NA,15,CASSLGGGQNTEAFF,TGTGCCAGCAGCTTGGGGGGGGGACAGAACACTGAAGCTTTCTTT
TRBJ2-3,TRBV5-6,NA,NA,14,CASSGPRPGDTQYF,TGTGCCAGCAGCGGTCCACGGCCCGGAGATACGCAGTATTTT
TRBJ1-6,TRBV5-1,NA,NA,14,CASSLGTESRPLHF,TGCGCCAGCAGCTTGGGCACAGAAAGTCGGCCCCTCCACTTT